This is a list of T cell receptor beta chains from one sample in a study of T cell changes during pregnancy in multiple sclerosis. The assay was immunoSEQ multiplex PCR, and TCRdb's table has in-frame clones only and misses some. The data hold around 62,000 clones, with 90% observed a single time. The source material was peripheral blood, sampled in the third trimester of pregnancy. Receptors originate from a female donor with multiple sclerosis, enrolled in a pregnancy study. CDR3s include the opening cysteine and the closing phenylalanine or tryptophan.

j_call v_call cdr3_aa
TRBJ1-2 TRBV9 CASALEWDNANYGYTF
TRBJ1-3 TRBV7-9 CASSLEGVGNTIYF
TRBJ2-2 TRBV2 CASRLGGSAGELFF
TRBJ2-1 TRBV7-2 CVSSLVRTSGGEQFF
TRBJ1-2 TRBV18 CASSRDTYNYGYTF
TRBJ2-1 TRBV27 CASSHGLAGAREQFF
TRBJ1-3 TRBV28 CASSPSNTIYF
TRBJ2-3 TRBV6-1 CASSESSVTRGDTQYF
TRBJ1-5 TRBV7-8 CASRPIGGNNQPQHF
TRBJ2-7 TRBV2 CASRSGTSGRSSYEQYF
TRBJ1-5 TRBV19 CASSLRTGPSNQPQHF
TRBJ2-3 TRBV5-4 CASSRSGVTDTQYF